The 14 T cell receptor beta chains presented below share a single source sample, sequenced in a study of T cell responses to AZD1222 COVID-19 vaccine. Assay used: immunoSEQ multiplex PCR; TCRdb lists only in-frame clones, some missing. The sample carries about 180,000 clones, roughly nine tenths recorded once. The input for sequencing was peripheral blood, taken on day 0 of AZD1222 vaccination. Receptors were obtained from an adult in good health.

The chain couples TRBV5-1 to TRBJ1-1; TRBD1 aligns across 9 bases. Trimming removed 3 bases from V and 1 base from J; junction bases left unmatched: 4. There are 15 residues in the CDR3. In germline, CDR1 is SGHRS, CDR2 YFSETQ. The chain's CDR3 is CASSSLQGANTEAFF. DNA for the CDR3: TGCGCCAGCAGCTCGTTACAGGGGGCGAACACTGAAGCTTTCTTT.

The chain employs TRBV5-1 and TRBJ2-5; D possibly corresponds to TRBD2 (6 bases). Trimming took off 0 bases at V and 4 bases at J, with 10 bases between the two ends. Germline lookup yields CDR1 SGHRS and CDR2 YFSETQ. This CDR3 has 14 residues. The DNA for the CDR3 is TGCGCCAGCAGCTTGGCCATGGGGGGAGAGACCCAGTACTTC. It translates to CASSLAMGGETQYF.

The V call is TRBV7-8, the J call TRBJ1-5; 10 bases fit TRBD1. CDR1 and CDR2 (germline): SGHVS, FQNEAQ. This CDR3 has 14 amino acids. Trimming cost V 7 bases and J 3 bases; bases outside gene matches: 3. The chain's CDR3 is CASTRQGANQPQHF. The DNA of the CDR3 is TGTGCCAGCACCCGACAGGGGGCCAATCAGCCCCAGCATTTT.

The rearrangement uses TRBV7-2 and TRBJ2-7; no firm D call. The germline V gene has CDR1 SGHTA and CDR2 FQGNSA. The CDR3 runs to 12 residues. The V end lost 3 bases, the J end lost 3 bases, and 6 bases lay between the germline ends. In nucleotides, the CDR3 is TGTGCCAGCAGCTTCACGGGCTACGAGCAGTACTTC. Translating gives CASSFTGYEQYF.

V is TRBV19 and J is TRBJ1-2; the D gene is possibly TRBD1 (5 bases). The germline gives CDR1 LNHDA, CDR2 SQIVND (reference sequence). This CDR3 has 13 residues. The V end lost 5 bases, the J end lost 9 bases, and 16 bases lay between the germline ends. In nucleotides, the CDR3 is TGTGCCAGTAGTCCCGGCCAGGGCGTCAGCTACACCTTC. The encoded protein is CASSPGQGVSYTF.

The chain uses TRBV5-1 and TRBJ1-5, with 11 bases identical to TRBD1. The germline CDR1 and CDR2 sequences are SGHRS and YFSETQ. The V gene end was trimmed by 4 bases and the J gene end by 7 bases; junction bases not matched to a gene: 7. The CDR3 has 15 amino acids. CDR3 in amino acids: CASSIGTGGRQPQHF. The CDR3 coding sequence is TGCGCCAGCAGCATAGGGACAGGGGGGAGACAGCCCCAGCATTTT.

The chain combines TRBV11-3 with TRBJ2-7; D unresolved. V lost 1 base and J 1 base, leaving 5 bases between the germline ends. In germline, CDR1 is SGHNT, CDR2 YENEEA. The CDR3 loop spans 13 amino acids. The CDR3 spells CASSLAPSYEQYF. CDR3 nucleotides: TGTGCCAGCAGCTTAGCCCCGTCCTACGAGCAGTACTTC.

The chain recombines TRBV6-1 with TRBJ1-1; 8 positions match TRBD1. Germline CDR1 and CDR2: MNHNS and SASEGT. The CDR3 loop spans 13 amino acids. With V trimmed by 3 bases and J by 4 bases, 1 base remained unmatched. This CDR3 reads CASSEDRVTEAFF. DNA for the CDR3: TGTGCCAGCAGTGAGGACAGGGTCACTGAAGCTTTCTTT.

The V call is TRBV5-1, the J call TRBJ1-1; weak D call: TRBD1 (5 bases). Looked up from germline, CDR1 is SGHRS and CDR2 is YFSETQ. Trimming cost V 3 bases and J 2 bases, with 8 bases left between them. The CDR3 consists of 13 residues. The DNA for the CDR3 is TGCGCCAGCAGCTGGCAGGGTAACACTGAAGCTTTCTTT. Amino acid sequence: CASSWQGNTEAFF.

The rearrangement joins TRBV18 to TRBJ1-1, with 7 bases that match TRBD1. After removal of 5 bases from V and 3 bases from J, the junction contained 6 bases not matched to a gene. In germline, CDR1 is KGHSH, CDR2 LQKENI. There are 14 residues in the CDR3. The CDR3 here is CASSVSGTDTEAFF. The CDR3 DNA follows: TGTGCCAGCTCAGTATCCGGGACAGACACTGAAGCTTTCTTT.

This clone was recorded only once. The genes are TRBV28 and TRBJ1-5; 8 bases agree with TRBD1. The J segment lost 7 bases and the V segment lost 5 bases, leaving 7 bases of the junction unmatched. Per the germline V gene, CDR1 is MDHEN and CDR2 is SYDVKM. CDR3 length equals 14 residues. The CDR3 DNA reads TGTGCCAGCAGTGATGGACAGGGAAGACAGCCCCAGCATTTT. This codes for CASSDGQGRQPQHF.

Regarding this clone: Other nucleotide sequences in the sample specify the same CDR3. The chain carries TRBV12-3 or TRBV12-4 and TRBJ2-2; no firm D call. The CDR3 is made up of 12 amino acids. Trimming took off 5 bases at V and 6 bases at J, with 7 bases between the two ends. This CDR3 reads CASSLAAGELFF. CDR3 bases: TGTGCCAGCAGTCTTGCCGCCGGGGAGCTGTTTTTT.

The chain links TRBV27 to TRBJ2-7, with 7 nucleotides matching TRBD1. From germline, CDR1 is MNHEY and CDR2 SMNVEV (reference sequence). V shed 4 bases, J shed 4 bases, and the junction held 7 bases outside the gene matches. CDR3 length equals 14 residues. The CDR3 coding sequence is TGTGCCAGCAGTTCCCCCGGGACAGTTTACGAGCAGTACTTC. Its translation is CASSSPGTVYEQYF.

As for this clone: Relative to the germline gene, one junction end is altered; a read error may explain this. The V gene is TRBV7-2, the J gene TRBJ1-2; no firm D call. In germline, CDR1 is SGHTA, CDR2 FQGNSA. This CDR3 is 12 amino acids long. CDR3 DNA sequence: TGTGCCAGCAGCTTAGCAGGATATGGCTACGCCTTC. Residues: CASSLAGYGYAF.